The TCR beta chain under discussion was sequenced for a study of cytomegalovirus exposure and HLA in healthy donors. In the study overall: The Caucasian-associated ancestry cluster contained more than 75% of the approximately 430 genotyped donors.

The primer mix had 60 Vbeta and 13 Jbeta primers. Sequencing was performed with immunoSEQ multiplex PCR; in TCRdb, only in-frame clones are kept and a portion is missing. The sample shows 75,000 to 90,000 clones, 78% of them seen only once. CDR1 and CDR2 from the germline V gene are MDHEN and SYDVKM. The CDR3 consists of 14 residues. The ends lost 2 bases at V and 8 bases at J; junction bases unmatched: 8. All donors participated as healthy donors of bone marrow. Sequences were obtained from PBMCs. The source of this sequence is a man aged 35 to 55 in good health and CMV-seronegative. J is TRBJ2-7 and V is TRBV28; 8 bases fit TRBD2. The DNA for the CDR3 is TGTGCCAGCAGTTTACGCATGGGACTAGAAAAGCAGTACTTC. Translated, it gives CASSLRMGLEKQYF.